These T cell receptor beta chains were read from a single sample in a study of cytomegalovirus exposure and HLA in healthy donors. Sequencing used immunoSEQ multiplex PCR; TCRdb keeps in-frame clones, though not all of them. The repertoire includes 75,000 to 95,000 clones, roughly 67% of them detected once, and around a fifth sits in the top ten. The material sequenced was PBMCs. These receptors were collected from a woman aged 45-65 years in good health and CMV-seropositive. The CDR3 runs from the conserved cysteine through the conserved F or W. The D gene is left open where the match is weak. Not every row has a clone size; where given, it reads once, few, many or a size class.

D gene: TRBD1
J gene: TRBJ1-4
V gene: TRBV28
clone size: -
CDR3 DNA: TGTGCCAGCAGCCAACAGGGGCCCCTAACTAATGAAAAACTGTTTTTT
CDR3 protein: CASSQQGPLTNEKLFF

D gene: -
J gene: TRBJ1-2
V gene: TRBV18
clone size: -
CDR3 DNA: TGTGCCAGCTCACCGATGACCCTCCGGGATGGCTACACCTTC
CDR3 protein: CASSPMTLRDGYTF

D gene: -
J gene: TRBJ2-5
V gene: TRBV29-1
clone size: -
CDR3 DNA: TGCAGCGTTGAATTTGCAGGGGTAGGCCAAGAGACCCAGTACTTC
CDR3 protein: CSVEFAGVGQETQYF

D gene: TRBD1
J gene: TRBJ2-2
V gene: TRBV5-1
clone size: -
CDR3 DNA: TGCGCCAGCAGCGCGGGACAGGGGGCGAACACCGGGGAGCTGTTTTTT
CDR3 protein: CASSAGQGANTGELFF

D gene: TRBD2
J gene: TRBJ2-3
V gene: TRBV5-1
clone size: few
CDR3 DNA: TGCGCCAGCAGCCTAACCGCCGGGACTAGCGGGGGCACAGATACGCAGTATTTT
CDR3 protein: CASSLTAGTSGGTDTQYF

D gene: TRBD2
J gene: TRBJ2-1
V gene: TRBV2
clone size: few
CDR3 DNA: TGTGCCAGCAGTTCACCACTAGCGTCCTCCTACAATGAGCAGTTCTTC
CDR3 protein: CASSSPLASSYNEQFF

D gene: TRBD1
J gene: TRBJ2-2
V gene: TRBV7-9
clone size: -
CDR3 DNA: TGTGCCAGCACCCTTGAGGGACAGGGGCGAACCGGGGAGCTGTTTTTT
CDR3 protein: CASTLEGQGRTGELFF

D gene: TRBD1
J gene: TRBJ2-1
V gene: TRBV14
clone size: -
CDR3 DNA: TGTGCCAGCAGCCGGGACAGGGGAAATGAGCAGTTCTTC
CDR3 protein: CASSRDRGNEQFF

D gene: TRBD2
J gene: TRBJ2-2
V gene: TRBV30
clone size: few
CDR3 DNA: TGTGCCTGGGGCCGGGAGGGTCTGACCGGGGAGCTGTTTTTT
CDR3 protein: CAWGREGLTGELFF

D gene: -
J gene: TRBJ2-7
V gene: TRBV27
clone size: -
CDR3 DNA: TGTGCCAGTTCCAGGGGCCTGGAGCAGTACTTC
CDR3 protein: CASSRGLEQYF

D gene: -
J gene: TRBJ2-1
V gene: TRBV4-1
clone size: -
CDR3 DNA: TGCGCCAGCAGCCAAGAATGGGCAGGGATTCAGGATGAGCAGTTCTTC
CDR3 protein: CASSQEWAGIQDEQFF

D gene: -
J gene: TRBJ1-4
V gene: TRBV7-9
clone size: few
CDR3 DNA: TGTGCCAGCAGCTTAGAGAGTCAACTGTTTTTT
CDR3 protein: CASSLESQLFF

D gene: -
J gene: TRBJ1-1
V gene: TRBV30
clone size: few
CDR3 DNA: TGTGCCTGGAGTGTAGGAGCAGGCGGGGGCACTGAAGCTTTCTTT
CDR3 protein: CAWSVGAGGGTEAFF

D gene: -
J gene: TRBJ1-2
V gene: TRBV6-5
clone size: -
CDR3 DNA: TGTGCCAGCAGTCCTTACCCCCAGGGAAACTATGGCTACACCTTC
CDR3 protein: CASSPYPQGNYGYTF

D gene: -
J gene: TRBJ2-4
V gene: TRBV5-1
clone size: many
CDR3 DNA: TGCGCCAGCAGCTTGGCCGCGAGCCTAGGGGGTACCATTCAGTACTTC
CDR3 protein: CASSLAASLGGTIQYF

D gene: -
J gene: TRBJ1-5
V gene: TRBV7-3
clone size: -
CDR3 DNA: TGTGCCAGCAGCTTACAGAGGGCCCAGCATTTT
CDR3 protein: CASSLQRAQHF